Below, 4 T cell receptor beta chains from the same sample are listed, as sequenced in a study of T cell responses to AZD1222 COVID-19 vaccine. Sequenced by immunoSEQ multiplex PCR; TCRdb stores in-frame clones only, minus some. The sample records about 120,000 clones, about 86% being singletons. The material sequenced was peripheral blood, taken 28 days after the second AZD1222 dose. Receptors originate from an adult who received the AZD1222 COVID-19 vaccine.

V gene TRBV18 combines with J gene TRBJ2-7, with D possibly TRBD1 on 6 matching bases. Germline V gene sequence: CDR1 KGHSH, CDR2 LQKENI. This CDR3 comprises 13 residues. V shed 10 bases and J shed 5 bases, with 18 bases lying between them. The CDR3 is CATQQGRLHEQYF. For the CDR3, the DNA is TGTGCCACCCAACAGGGACGACTACACGAGCAGTACTTC.

The sample holds a few counts of this clone. The chain combines TRBV5-8 with TRBJ2-6; 8 positions match TRBD1. This CDR3 is 16 amino acids long. V lost 4 bases and J lost 2; bases outside the gene matches: 5. Per the germline V gene, CDR1 is SGHTS and CDR2 is YDEGEE. The CDR3 nucleotides read TGTGCCAGCAGCCCGTGGACAGGGACTGGGGCCAACGTCCTGACTTTC. This encodes CASSPWTGTGANVLTF.

This chain uses TRBV28 with TRBJ1-4; D gene unclear. CDR1 is MDHEN, CDR2 SYDVKM, per germline. Trimming pared 5 bases from V and 3 bases from J, leaving 13 bases between. The CDR3 extends over 15 amino acids. The CDR3 region is CASSTPGAPNEKLFF. CDR3 coding DNA: TGTGCCAGCAGTACGCCCGGCGCCCCTAATGAAAAACTGTTTTTT. Drawing the rest from reference TRBV28 and TRBJ1-4, the complete variable domain is DVKVTQSSRYLVKRTGEKVFLECVQDMDHENMFWYRQDPGLGLRLIYFSYDVKMKEKGDIPEGYSVSREKKERFSLILESASTNQTSMYLCASSTPGAPNEKLFFGSGTQLSVL.

The chain joins TRBV28 to TRBJ2-1; TRBD2 aligns across 11 bases. The length of the CDR3 is 14 residues. V was pared by 10 bases and J by 9 bases, with 11 bases of the junction left unmatched. Germline V gives CDR1 MDHEN, CDR2 SYDVKM. CDR3 region: CAITSGSRASEQFF. CDR3 DNA sequence: TGTGCCATAACTAGCGGGAGTAGGGCCAGTGAGCAGTTCTTC. Supplemented by reference TRBV28 and TRBJ2-1, the full variable domain reads DVKVTQSSRYLVKRTGEKVFLECVQDMDHENMFWYRQDPGLGLRLIYFSYDVKMKEKGDIPEGYSVSREKKERFSLILESASTNQTSMYLCAITSGSRASEQFFGPGTRLTVL.